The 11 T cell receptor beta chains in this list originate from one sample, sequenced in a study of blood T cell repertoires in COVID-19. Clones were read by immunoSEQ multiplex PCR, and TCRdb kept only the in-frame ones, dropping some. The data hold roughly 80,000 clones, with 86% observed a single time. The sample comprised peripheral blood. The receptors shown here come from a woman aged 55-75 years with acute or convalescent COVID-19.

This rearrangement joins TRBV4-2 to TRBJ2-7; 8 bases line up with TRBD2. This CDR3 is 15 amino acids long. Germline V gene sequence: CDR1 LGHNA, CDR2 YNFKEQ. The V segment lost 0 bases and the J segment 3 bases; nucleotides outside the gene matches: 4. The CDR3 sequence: CASSQEQRELYEQYF. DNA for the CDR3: TGTGCCAGCAGCCAAGAACAGCGGGAGCTCTACGAGCAGTACTTC.

As DNA, the CDR3 is TGTGCCAGCAGCCAAGAGGGAAGGCGGGAGTACTTC. The encoded protein is CASSQEGRREYF. This chain connects TRBV3-1 (or the pseudogene TRBV3-2) to TRBJ2-7; D may be TRBD2 (5 bases). Germline loops: CDR1 LGHDT, CDR2 YNNKEL (reference sequence). The CDR3 extends over 12 amino acids. Deletions cut 0 bases from V and 11 bases from J, with 11 bases between.

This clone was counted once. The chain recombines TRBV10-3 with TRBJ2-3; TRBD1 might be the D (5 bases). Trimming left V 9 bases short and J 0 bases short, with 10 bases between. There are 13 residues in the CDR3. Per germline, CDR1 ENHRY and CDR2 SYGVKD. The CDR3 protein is CAIRQMSTDTQYF. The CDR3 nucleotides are TGTGCCATTCGACAGATGAGCACAGATACGCAGTATTTT.

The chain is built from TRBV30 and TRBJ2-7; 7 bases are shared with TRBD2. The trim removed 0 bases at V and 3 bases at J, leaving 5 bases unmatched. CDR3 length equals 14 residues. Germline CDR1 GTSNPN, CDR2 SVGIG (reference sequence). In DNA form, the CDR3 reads TGTGCCTGGAGTGTAGCGAGCGGGGTCTACGAGCAGTACTTC. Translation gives CAWSVASGVYEQYF.

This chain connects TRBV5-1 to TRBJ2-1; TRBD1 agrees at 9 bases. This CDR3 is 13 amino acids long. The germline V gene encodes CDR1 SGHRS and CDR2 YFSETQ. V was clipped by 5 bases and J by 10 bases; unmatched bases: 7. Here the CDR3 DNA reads TGCGCCAGCAGACAGGACAGGGGTGACGAGCAGTTCTTC. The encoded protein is CASRQDRGDEQFF.

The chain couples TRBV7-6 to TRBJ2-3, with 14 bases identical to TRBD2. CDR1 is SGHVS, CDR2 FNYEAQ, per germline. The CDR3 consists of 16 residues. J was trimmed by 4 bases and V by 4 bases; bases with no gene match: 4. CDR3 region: CASSSQTSGGADTQYF. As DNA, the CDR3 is TGTGCCAGCAGCTCCCAGACTAGCGGGGGGGCAGATACGCAGTATTTT.

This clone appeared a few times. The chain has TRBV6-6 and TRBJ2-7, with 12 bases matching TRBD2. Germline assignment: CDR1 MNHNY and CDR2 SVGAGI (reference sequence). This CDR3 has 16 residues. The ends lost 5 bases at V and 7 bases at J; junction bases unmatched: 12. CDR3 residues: CASSVTSGGPPREQYF. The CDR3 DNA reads TGTGCCAGCAGTGTGACTAGCGGGGGACCTCCGAGGGAGCAGTACTTC.

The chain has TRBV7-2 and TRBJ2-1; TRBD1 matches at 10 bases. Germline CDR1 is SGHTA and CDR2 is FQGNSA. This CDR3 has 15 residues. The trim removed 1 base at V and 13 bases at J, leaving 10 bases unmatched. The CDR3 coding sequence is TGTGCCAGCAGCTTAGGACAGGGGGCGGATGTAGGTCAGTTCTTC. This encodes CASSLGQGADVGQFF.

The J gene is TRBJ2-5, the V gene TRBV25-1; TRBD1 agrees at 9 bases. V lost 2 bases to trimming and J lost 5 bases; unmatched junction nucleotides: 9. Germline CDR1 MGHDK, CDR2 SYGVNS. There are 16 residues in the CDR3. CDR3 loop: CASSEPTGGWVETQYF. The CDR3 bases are TGTGCCAGCAGTGAACCCACAGGGGGCTGGGTCGAGACCCAGTACTTC.

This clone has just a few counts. The CDR3 DNA reads as TGTGCCATCACCCCCTTCCAGGGGAACACCGGGGAGCTGTTTTTT. Residues: CAITPFQGNTGELFF. The rearrangement joins TRBV10-3 to TRBJ2-2, with D possibly TRBD1 on 5 matching bases. The CDR3 contains 15 residues. V lost 7 bases, J lost 1 base, and 13 bases lay in between. Germline CDR1 ENHRY, CDR2 SYGVKD.

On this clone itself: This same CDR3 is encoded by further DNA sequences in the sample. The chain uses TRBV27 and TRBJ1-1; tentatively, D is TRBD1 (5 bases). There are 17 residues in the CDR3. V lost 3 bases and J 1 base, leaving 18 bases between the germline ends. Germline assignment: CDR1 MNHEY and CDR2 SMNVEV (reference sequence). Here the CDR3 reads CASSLNLGEGRNTEAFF. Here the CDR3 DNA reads TGTGCCAGCAGTTTGAACCTGGGGGAGGGGAGGAACACTGAAGCTTTCTTT.